This T cell receptor (beta chain) is drawn from a study of blood T cells in healthy people across ages. The authors drew approximately 10 milliliters of peripheral blood from each donor. A second PCR of 7 to 11 cycles used a sample-barcoded 5' primer and a J-beta primer mix. TCRdb passed the 5' RACE reads through MiXCR, listing each CDR3 protein once. The repertoire includes about 1.4 million distinct CDR3 sequences, approximately 60% of them detected once, and roughly 6.3% sits in the top ten. The CDR3 is 13 residues long. Germline V gene lookup returns CDR1 MGHRA and CDR2 YSYEKL. The V and J ends lost 8 bases and 0 bases respectively, with 10 bases between them.

The chain employs TRBV4-1 and TRBJ2-5; D call uncertain. The clonotype originates from a man younger than 35 in good health. What was sequenced was blood. This CDR3 is CASATLNQETQYF. The DNA of the CDR3 is TGCGCCAGCGCTACGTTAAACCAAGAGACCCAGTACTTC.